This T cell receptor beta chain was sequenced in a study of low-dose radiotherapy and immunotherapy resistance in tumors. TRAV- and TRBV-specific primers primed first-strand cDNA, covering alpha and beta chains. Amplification, which lasted 15 to 20 PCR cycles, used a constant-region primer and V-primer adapter to amplify TCRs. In TCRdb, the reads were re-called with MiXCR into one record per CDR3 protein. The sample holds 30,000 to 50,000 distinct CDR3 sequences, around a third seen once. Regarding time point: before trial treatment. At least ten counts were recorded for this clonotype. Mismatch with germline at one junction end may stem from a read error. This CDR3 spans 12 amino acids. CDR1 and CDR2 from the germline V gene are LNHNV and YYDKDF (reference sequence).

The input for sequencing was PBMCs, taken before treatment. The chain uses TRBV15 and TRBJ2-5; perhaps TRBD2 as D (6 bases). This TCR was sampled from a male donor with gallbladder cancer. The CDR3 sequence is CATSRDITSRFF. The CDR3 coding sequence is TGTGCCACCAGCAGAGATATAACTAGCCGTTTCTTC. The whole variable domain, filled in from reference TRBV15 and TRBJ2-5, reads DAMVIQNPRYQVTQFGKPVTLSCSQTLNHNVMYWYQQKSSQAPKLLFHYYDKDFNNEADTPDNFQSRRPNTSFCFLDIRSPGLGDTAMYLCATSRDITSRFFGPGTRLLVL.